This entry is about one TCR beta chain. The CDR3 is 20 residues long. CDR1 and CDR2 from the germline V gene are SGHNT and YYREEE (reference sequence). V gave up 4 bases and J gave up 4 bases; unmatched junction bases: 19. The sample comes from a study of blood T cell repertoires in COVID-19. TCRdb's table, derived via immunoSEQ multiplex PCR, lists solely in-frame clones and lacks some. The profile shows approximately 280,000 clones, more than 75% of them singletons. The source of this sequence is a woman in her twenties or thirties who had recovered from COVID-19. The chain couples TRBV5-4 to TRBJ2-5; 13 nucleotides match TRBD2. Input material: peripheral blood. The CDR3 here is CASSPGGRGRTSGSGETQYF. The CDR3 bases are TGTGCCAGCAGCCCGGGGGGCAGGGGTAGGACTAGCGGGAGTGGAGAGACCCAGTACTTC.